Each of the 25 T cell receptor beta chains below was sequenced from the same sample in a study of T cell changes during pregnancy in multiple sclerosis. Sequencing used immunoSEQ multiplex PCR; TCRdb keeps in-frame clones, though not all of them. This repertoire shows roughly 30,000 clones, about nine tenths found once; its top ten account for about 6.4%. The specimen comprised CD8+ T cells from peripheral blood mononuclear cells, sampled after pregnancy. Receptors originate from a female donor with multiple sclerosis, enrolled in a pregnancy study.

As regards this clone: Germline is not matched at one junction end, which may reflect a read error. This chain's CDR3 is CASSYSKFNNGYTF. In DNA, the CDR3 is TGTGCCAGCAGTTACTCGAAATTTAACAATGGCTACACCTTC. The rearrangement uses TRBV6-5 and TRBJ1-2; no reliable D call. Germline V gene sequence: CDR1 MNHEY, CDR2 SVGAGI. This CDR3 region has 14 residues.

The chain uses TRBV5-1 and TRBJ2-7; D is undetermined. CDR1 is SGHRS, CDR2 YFSETQ, per germline. This CDR3 spans 16 amino acids. Trimming removed 4 bases from V and 2 bases from J, with 19 bases in between. The CDR3 DNA reads TGCGCCAGCAGCCCCCATTTACGAGGCTCTACCTACGAGCAGTACTTC. This encodes CASSPHLRGSTYEQYF.

Here the CDR3 reads CASSSTTGNYGYTF. DNA for the CDR3: TGTGCCAGCAGTTCGACCACAGGGAACTATGGCTACACCTTC. V gene TRBV7-9 combines with J gene TRBJ1-2; TRBD1 is a possible D gene (6 bases). CDR1 is SEHNR, CDR2 FQNEAQ, per germline (reference sequence). This CDR3 spans 14 amino acids. Trimming stripped 6 bases from V and 2 bases from J, with 13 bases between.

The gene calls are TRBV9 and TRBJ2-1, with TRBD2 identical over 7 bases. With V trimmed by 4 bases and J by 6 bases, 13 bases remained unmatched. In germline, CDR1 is SGDLS, CDR2 YYNGEE. CDR3 length: 16 amino acids. CDR3 residues: CASSPGRTQAGNEQFF. In DNA, the CDR3 is TGTGCCAGCAGCCCCGGGAGGACACAGGCGGGCAATGAGCAGTTCTTC.

J is TRBJ1-2 and V is TRBV4-3; D ambiguous. The CDR3 extends over 17 amino acids. Trimming took off 1 base at V and 4 bases at J, with 19 bases between the two ends. The germline V gene encodes CDR1 LGHNA and CDR2 YSLEER. CDR3 bases: TGCGCCAGCAGCCAAGGAGCTCTACAGCTAGCCTCCTATGGCTACACCTTC. Amino acid sequence: CASSQGALQLASYGYTF.

This sequence joins TRBV27 and TRBJ2-7; the D gene is possibly TRBD2 (5 bases). Germline V gives CDR1 MNHEY, CDR2 SMNVEV (reference sequence). The CDR3 sequence is 15 residues long. Deletions cut 0 bases from V and 3 bases from J, with 12 bases between. CDR3 amino acids: CASSLSASGGYEQYF. CDR3 in DNA: TGTGCCAGCAGTTTATCGGCCAGCGGAGGCTACGAGCAGTACTTC.

The gene calls are TRBV19 and TRBJ2-7; 10 positions agree with TRBD2. The CDR3 extends over 15 amino acids. Germline values: CDR1 LNHDA, CDR2 SQIVND (reference sequence). The trim removed 2 bases at V and 5 bases at J, leaving 6 bases unmatched. The CDR3 reads CASSITSGISNEQYF. The CDR3 DNA reads TGTGCCAGTAGTATAACTAGCGGGATATCGAACGAGCAGTACTTC.

The chain carries TRBV27 and TRBJ1-2, with D perhaps TRBD1 (6 bases). This CDR3 has 16 residues. V was pared by 5 bases and J by 3 bases, with 19 bases between. CDR1 is MNHEY and CDR2 is SMNVEV in the germline V gene (reference sequence). The CDR3 nucleotides read TGTGCCAGCAGTCCGTCACAGGGCCACCGGGACTATGGCTACACCTTC. This translates into CASSPSQGHRDYGYTF.

The rearrangement uses TRBV11-2 and TRBJ1-4; 7 bases are a match to TRBD1. This CDR3 region has 15 residues. V dropped 2 bases and J dropped 4; count of bases not matched to a gene: 4. Germline V CDR1 and CDR2: SGHAT, FQNNGV. The CDR3 here is CASSLTGTVNEKLFF. CDR3 nucleotides: TGTGCCAGCAGCTTAACCGGGACAGTTAATGAAAAACTGTTTTTT. The variable domain in full, completed from reference TRBV11-2 and TRBJ1-4, reads EAGVAQSPRYKIIEKRQSVAFWCNPISGHATLYWYQQILGQGPKLLIQFQNNGVVDDSQLPKDRFSAERLKGVDSTLKIQPAKLEDSAVYLCASSLTGTVNEKLFFGSGTQLSVL.

J is TRBJ2-7 and V is TRBV7-9; 8 nucleotides line up with TRBD1. Germline values: CDR1 SEHNR, CDR2 FQNEAQ (reference sequence). V was pared by 8 bases and J by 4 bases, with 13 bases of the junction left unmatched. This CDR3 region has 15 residues. The CDR3 DNA sequence: TGTGCCAGCGGGCCCTGGCAGGGGGCTCTATACGAGCAGTACTTC. This translates into CASGPWQGALYEQYF.

Only one count was recorded for this clone. Other DNA sequences within the sample encode an identical CDR3. The chain links TRBV4-3 to TRBJ2-1; 7 bases match TRBD2. The V gene's germline CDR1 is LGHNA and CDR2 YSLEER. CDR3 size: 16 residues. V lost 0 bases to trimming and J lost 4 bases; unmatched junction nucleotides: 6. CDR3 residues: CASSQDGAGAYNEQFF. CDR3 bases: TGCGCCAGCAGCCAAGATGGGGCGGGAGCGTACAATGAGCAGTTCTTC.

The V and J genes are TRBV29-1 and TRBJ2-7; 9 positions agree with TRBD1. There are 13 residues in the CDR3. Germline values: CDR1 SQVTM, CDR2 ANQGSEA. Unmatched junction bases numbered 5, after V lost 7 bases and J lost 1 base. The CDR3 nucleotides read TGCAGCGCTACAGGGGGCGATTCCTACGAGCAGTACTTC. Its protein product is CSATGGDSYEQYF.

The chain has TRBV27 and TRBJ1-2; TRBD1 is a possible D gene (5 bases). The CDR3 totals 15 residues. Germline V gene lookup returns CDR1 MNHEY and CDR2 SMNVEV (reference sequence). V lost 0 bases and J 4 bases, leaving 12 bases between the germline ends. CDR3 bases: TGTGCCAGCAGTTTATCGATGACAGCCTTCTATGGCTACACCTTC. Its protein is CASSLSMTAFYGYTF.

This clone showed up just once. In DNA, the CDR3 is TGTGCCACCAGCAGAGCCGTTTCCGGGGAGCTGTTTTTT. Amino acid sequence: CATSRAVSGELFF. This chain joins TRBV15 and TRBJ2-2; unclear D gene. V was cut by 1 base and J by 6 bases, with 6 bases left in between. The germline gives CDR1 LNHNV, CDR2 YYDKDF (reference sequence). CDR3 size: 13 residues.

The rearrangement links TRBV19 to TRBJ1-5; no clear D gene. The CDR3 consists of 16 residues. Germline CDR1 LNHDA, CDR2 SQIVND (reference sequence). V lost 5 bases, J lost 1 base, and 15 bases lay in between. This CDR3 is CASSPHGGLSNQPQHF. The CDR3 DNA reads as TGTGCCAGTAGTCCCCATGGAGGCTTGAGCAATCAGCCCCAGCATTTT.

Only one count was recorded for this clone. The chain combines TRBV2 with TRBJ1-2; a weak D match, TRBD1 (6 bases). There are 15 residues in the CDR3. Trimming left V 3 bases short and J 8 bases short, with 19 bases between. The germline V gene has CDR1 SNHLY and CDR2 FYNNEI. CDR3 nucleotides: TGTGCCAGCAGTGAGGAAGCAGGGGCCTTAGAAGGCTACACCTTC. Protein product: CASSEEAGALEGYTF.

V usage is TRBV9 and J usage is TRBJ2-3; 8 positions agree with TRBD2. Trimming removed 4 bases from V and 6 bases from J; junction bases left unmatched: 16. CDR3 length: 17 residues. Germline CDR1 is SGDLS and CDR2 is YYNGEE. The CDR3 DNA reads as TGTGCCAGCAGCCCCAGCCCAGCGGGAGAGGTTTCGGATACGCAGTATTTT. It codes for CASSPSPAGEVSDTQYF.

V usage is TRBV27 and J usage is TRBJ1-1; D possibly corresponds to TRBD1 (5 bases). Trimming removed 5 bases from V and 5 bases from J, with 18 bases in between. The CDR3 consists of 15 residues. CDR1 and CDR2 from the germline V gene are MNHEY and SMNVEV (reference sequence). This chain's CDR3 is CASSTRGTLVTEAFF. CDR3 sequence (DNA): TGTGCCAGCAGTACTCGCGGGACCTTGGTAACTGAAGCTTTCTTT.

This chain joins TRBV1 and TRBJ2-5; the table's D gene call, TRBD1, was not cross checked with the DNA. TRBV1 is a recognized pseudogene. The CDR3 is 15 amino acids. The CDR3 DNA sequence: TGCACCAGCAGCCCTCGGGACAGTGGGGGAAAGACCCAGTACTTC. Translation: CTSSPRDSGGKTQYF.

This clone has just one count. The gene calls are TRBV4-3 and TRBJ1-3; D might be TRBD1 (6 bases). Germline V gene sequence: CDR1 LGHNA, CDR2 YSLEER. This CDR3 is 17 amino acids long. The germline V and J ends were trimmed by 4 bases and 3 bases, with 19 bases remaining between them. This chain's CDR3 is CASSPQTRGSFGNTIYF. The DNA for the CDR3 is TGCGCCAGCAGCCCCCAGACGAGGGGGAGTTTTGGAAACACCATATATTTT.

The rearrangement joins TRBV11-2 to TRBJ2-5, with D perhaps TRBD1 (6 bases). Germline CDR1 and CDR2: SGHAT and FQNNGV. V lost 8 bases and J lost 5, with 18 bases in between. The CDR3 loop spans 14 amino acids. CDR3 residues: CASHDRGGRETQYF. CDR3 coding DNA: TGTGCCAGCCACGACCGTGGGGGCCGGGAGACCCAGTACTTC.

This clone was seen a single time. This rearrangement joins TRBV9 to TRBJ2-1; 8 bases are a match to TRBD2. CDR1 and CDR2 (germline): SGDLS, YYNGEE. V lost 1 base to trimming and J lost 3 bases; unmatched junction nucleotides: 15. The CDR3 has 19 residues. The CDR3 region is CASSVTHTPSSGHYNEQFF. CDR3 in DNA: TGTGCCAGCAGCGTAACCCATACCCCCTCTAGCGGGCACTACAATGAGCAGTTCTTC. Together with reference TRBV9 and TRBJ2-1, the CDR3 gives the full variable domain: DSGVTQTPKHLITATGQRVTLRCSPRSGDLSVYWYQQSLDQGLQFLIQYYNGEERAKGNILERFSAQQFPDLHSELNLSSLELGDSALYFCASSVTHTPSSGHYNEQFFGPGTRLTVL.

The CDR3: CAWNTGLAGGPENEQFF. DNA of the CDR3: TGTGCCTGGAATACGGGACTAGCGGGAGGGCCGGAAAATGAGCAGTTCTTC. The chain has TRBV30 and TRBJ2-1; TRBD2 matches 16 bases. The CDR3 is 17 residues long. V shed 4 bases and J 7 bases; nucleotides not matched to a gene: 10. Per germline, CDR1 GTSNPN and CDR2 SVGIG (reference sequence).

The gene calls are TRBV7-8 and TRBJ1-2; 8 bases are a match to TRBD1. CDR1 and CDR2 (germline): SGHVS, FQNEAQ. Trimming at V came to 2 bases and at J to 5 bases, leaving 4 bases not matched to a gene. CDR3 length: 14 residues. The CDR3 reads CASSLNDRGYGYTF. The CDR3 coding sequence is TGTGCCAGCAGCTTAAACGACAGGGGTTATGGCTACACCTTC.

This clone has only one observation. This sequence joins TRBV19 and TRBJ2-6; D possibly corresponds to TRBD1 (6 bases). Per germline, CDR1 LNHDA and CDR2 SQIVND (reference sequence). There are 14 residues in the CDR3. V lost 7 bases to trimming and J lost 3 bases, with 10 bases between them. DNA for the CDR3: TGTGCCAGTATTCAAGGGGGTGGGGCCAACGTCCTGACTTTC. Its protein is CASIQGGGANVLTF. Using reference TRBV19 and TRBJ2-6 for the parts outside the CDR3, the full variable domain is DGGITQSPKYLFRKEGQNVTLSCEQNLNHDAMYWYRQDPGQGLRLIYYSQIVNDFQKGDIAEGYSVSREKKESFPLTVTSAQKNPTAFYLCASIQGGGANVLTFGAGSRLTVL.